Sequencing of this T cell receptor (beta chain) was carried out in a study of T cell responses to AZD1222 COVID-19 vaccine. The table came from immunoSEQ multiplex PCR; TCRdb's copy has only in-frame clones and leaves some out. This sample has under 150,000 clones, with around 90% found just once. This CDR3 comprises 13 residues. Deletions cut 7 bases from V and 5 bases from J, with 15 bases between. Germline values: CDR1 MNHEY, CDR2 SMNVEV (reference sequence). This clonotype was sampled from an adult in good health. The rearrangement joins TRBV27 to TRBJ2-7, with D perhaps TRBD1 or TRBD2 (5 bases each). Sequences were derived from peripheral blood, sampled on day 0 of AZD1222 vaccination. This CDR3 reads CASNNRWGDEQYF. In DNA, the CDR3 is TGTGCCAGCAACAACAGGTGGGGAGACGAGCAGTACTTC.